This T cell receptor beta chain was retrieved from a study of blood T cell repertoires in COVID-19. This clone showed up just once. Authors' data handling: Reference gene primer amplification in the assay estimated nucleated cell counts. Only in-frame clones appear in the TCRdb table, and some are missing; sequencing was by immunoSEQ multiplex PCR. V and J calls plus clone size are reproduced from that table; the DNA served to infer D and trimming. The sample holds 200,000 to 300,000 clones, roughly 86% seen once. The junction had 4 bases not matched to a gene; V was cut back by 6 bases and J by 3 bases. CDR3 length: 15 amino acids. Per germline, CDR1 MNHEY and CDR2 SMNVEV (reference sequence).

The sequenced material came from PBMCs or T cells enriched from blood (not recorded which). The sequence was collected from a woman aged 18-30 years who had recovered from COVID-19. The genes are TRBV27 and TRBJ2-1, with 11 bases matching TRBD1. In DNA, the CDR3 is TGTGCCAGCAGCACCGGGACAGGGGGCTACAATGAGCAGTTCTTC. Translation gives CASSTGTGGYNEQFF.